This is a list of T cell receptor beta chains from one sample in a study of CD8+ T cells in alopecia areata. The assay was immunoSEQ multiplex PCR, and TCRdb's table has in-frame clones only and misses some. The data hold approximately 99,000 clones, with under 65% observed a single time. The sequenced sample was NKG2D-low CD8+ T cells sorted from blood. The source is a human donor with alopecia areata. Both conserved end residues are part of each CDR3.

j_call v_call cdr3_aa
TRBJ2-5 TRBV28 CASSLGQGALQETQYF
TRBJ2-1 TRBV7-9 CATHGRGDEQFF
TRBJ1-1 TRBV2 CASSPAEREATEAFF
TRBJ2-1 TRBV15 CATSRDLGLLNEQFF
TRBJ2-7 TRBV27 CASSLSIGGRTSSYEQYF
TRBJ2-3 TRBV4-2 CASSQGLAAPGF
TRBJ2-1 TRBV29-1 CSVVGAPGLAGAQQFF
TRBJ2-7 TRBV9 CASSVGTGHTYEQYF
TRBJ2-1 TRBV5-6 CASSLVQGDAGGPYNEQFF
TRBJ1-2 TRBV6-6 CASWGQGAQDGYTF
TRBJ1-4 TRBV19 CASSPEGATNEKLFF
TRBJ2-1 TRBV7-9 CASSLDSDPIFEQFF
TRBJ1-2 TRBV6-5 CASSSGDYGYTF
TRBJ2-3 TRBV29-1 CSVEGLDYTDTQYF
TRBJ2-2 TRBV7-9 CATLRPNTGELFF
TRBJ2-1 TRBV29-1 CSVVVASFEQFF
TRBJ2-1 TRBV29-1 CSVDSGSSYNEQFF
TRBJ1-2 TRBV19 CASSGDSRGNANYGYTF
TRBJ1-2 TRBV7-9 CASSLVGTGHGYTF
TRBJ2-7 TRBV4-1 CASSQGPEYEQYF
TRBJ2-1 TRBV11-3 CASRLGGNEQFF
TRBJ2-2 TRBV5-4 CASSWGLAGRTGELFF
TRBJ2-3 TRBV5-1 CASSPGQGTDTQYF
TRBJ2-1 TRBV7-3 CASSLKSRGLYNEQFF
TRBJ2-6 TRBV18 CATHGRQFSGANVLTF
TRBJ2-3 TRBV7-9 CASSLPGPSVTDTQYF
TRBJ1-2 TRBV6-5 CASSRDRGRDYGYTF
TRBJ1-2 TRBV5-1 CASSSMAQGGEANYGYTF
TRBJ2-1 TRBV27 CASSLRDRGQLYNEQFF
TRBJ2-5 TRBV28 CASSSRRTSAETQYF
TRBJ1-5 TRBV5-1 CASSPGTGAIQPQHF
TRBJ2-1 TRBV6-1 CASSDGLAGIDEQFF
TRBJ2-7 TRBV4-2 CASSQTDSSGEQYF
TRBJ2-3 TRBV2 CAATGRGDTQYF
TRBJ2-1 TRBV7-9 CASSSPEGLARDLFF
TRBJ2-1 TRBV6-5 CASSYRLAGAYNEQFF
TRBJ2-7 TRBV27 CASSLSPLREQYF
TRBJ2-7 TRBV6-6 CASRDRDYEQYF
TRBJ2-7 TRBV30 CAWSVQAGWNEQYF
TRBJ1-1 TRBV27 CASSHRGGTEAFF
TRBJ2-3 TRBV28 CASRPFWASGEAQYF
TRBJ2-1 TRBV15 CATSSRLRDSSNEQFF
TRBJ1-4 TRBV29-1 CSIHHRDGNEKLFF
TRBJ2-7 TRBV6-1 CASSEWAGYEQYF
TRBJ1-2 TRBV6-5 CASSYRQTVNYGYTF
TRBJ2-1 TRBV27 CASSLATSTNEQFF
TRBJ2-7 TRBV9 CASTLDGYSYEQYF
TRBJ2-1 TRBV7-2 CASSSRWDRGDEQFF
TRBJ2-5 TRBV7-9 CASASGREGYQETQYF
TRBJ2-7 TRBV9 CASSFRTSGRLGEQYF
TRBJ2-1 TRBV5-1 CASSLVDRSYNEQFF